The T cell receptor beta chain described here comes from a study of monozygotic twins with inflammatory bowel disease. Study outcomes and limitations: IBD patients showed reduced TCRbeta diversity (inverse Simpson) versus healthy co-twins. The authors could not tell different T cell subtypes apart.

Remarks on this clonotype: What it binds is unknown.

Investigators made cDNA in eight separate reactions per sample. Amplification of TCRalpha and TCRbeta cDNA involved two nested PCRs that ran for around 16 and 10 cycles. TCRdb reprocessed the 5' RACE reads and keeps a single row for each CDR3 protein, giving no DNA. The sample totals 300,000 to 400,000 distinct CDR3 sequences. This TCR derives from a human donor with ulcerative colitis or Crohn's disease, or a healthy co-twin of an affected twin (not recorded which). Sequenced: blood.

The CDR3 loop is CAISEQSNEQFF. V usage is TRBV10-3 and J usage is TRBJ2-1. Germline lookup yields CDR1 ENHRY and CDR2 SYGVKD. The CDR3 runs 12 residues.